The present entry profiles one TCR beta chain with its context. This sample was taken from a study of blood T cell repertoires in COVID-19. Study-level information: The samples span acute and convalescent COVID-19 from the United States, Italy and Spain. PBMCs, B-cell-depleted T cells, or T cells were the source of the cDNA or gDNA that made up the material.

The table came from immunoSEQ multiplex PCR; TCRdb's copy has only in-frame clones and leaves some out. This sample has about 240,000 clones, with 75% to 90% found just once. This CDR3 is 15 amino acids long. V shed 0 bases and J 4 bases; nucleotides not matched to a gene: 5. CDR1 MNHNS and CDR2 SASEGT come from the germline V gene. The chain uses TRBV6-1 and TRBJ2-7; 8 bases are a match to TRBD2. The receptor was derived from a woman aged 35 to 49 with acute COVID-19. Sequenced input: PBMCs or T cells enriched from blood (not recorded which). Here the CDR3 reads CASSEAPSGSYEQYF. The CDR3 nucleotides read TGTGCCAGCAGTGAAGCGCCTAGCGGGTCGTACGAGCAGTACTTC.